One sample yielded the 19 T cell receptor beta chains listed below, sequenced in a study of shared clonotypes between healthy human individuals. Profiled with immunoSEQ multiplex PCR; TCRdb holds only in-frame clones, not every one. Of about 1 million clones listed, 65% to 75% are singletons. Sequencing was done on a sample of memory CD4+ T cells sorted from blood. Specified subset: CD45RA-negative fraction. These receptors were obtained from a man between 18 and 35 years old in good health.

The V gene is TRBV9, the J gene TRBJ2-7, with a possible D match to TRBD2 (6 bases). The V end was cut by 3 bases, the J end by 6 bases, with 16 bases between. Per germline, CDR1 SGDLS and CDR2 YYNGEE. CDR3 length: 14 amino acids. CDR3 sequence (DNA): TGTGCCAGCAGCGCCCTGGCCGGGACTCCCGAGCAGTACTTC. It is translated as CASSALAGTPEQYF.

The chain has TRBV25-1 and TRBJ2-5, with 10 bases matching TRBD2. Germline values: CDR1 MGHDK, CDR2 SYGVNS. This CDR3 has 13 residues. V lost 2 bases and J lost 7; bases outside the gene matches: 1. The CDR3 sequence: CASSEIAGGTQYF. The CDR3 coding sequence is TGTGCCAGCAGTGAAATAGCGGGGGGGACCCAGTACTTC.

The chain recombines TRBV5-4 with TRBJ1-1; D is unclear. The CDR3 contains 16 residues. Germline assignment: CDR1 SGHNT and CDR2 YYREEE (reference sequence). Trimming pared 3 bases from V and 2 bases from J, leaving 17 bases between. DNA of the CDR3: TGTGCCAGCAGCTCCTTTGGCCCTCTACTCAACACTGAAGCTTTCTTT. It translates to CASSSFGPLLNTEAFF. The entire variable domain, with the rest obtained from reference TRBV5-4 and TRBJ1-1, is as follows: ETGVTQSPTHLIKTRGQQVTLRCSSQSGHNTVSWYQQALGQGPQFIFQYYREEENGRGNFPPRFSGLQFPNYSSELNVNALELDDSALYLCASSSFGPLLNTEAFFGQGTRLTVV.

This clone was seen more than once but under ten times. The chain couples TRBV9 to TRBJ1-1; D unresolved. In germline, CDR1 is SGDLS, CDR2 YYNGEE. Trimming removed 2 bases from V and 1 base from J, with 9 bases in between. The CDR3 is 14 residues long. The CDR3, as DNA: TGTGCCAGCAGCGTGGGAAATACGAACACTGAAGCTTTCTTT. Protein product: CASSVGNTNTEAFF.

The chain uses TRBV6-6 and TRBJ2-3; 10 bases are a match to TRBD2. This CDR3 spans 16 amino acids. The V and J ends lost 0 bases and 3 bases, in that order; junction bases with no gene match: 3. CDR1 is MNHNY and CDR2 is SVGAGI in the germline V gene (reference sequence). CDR3 sequence reads: CASSYSLAGITDTQYF. For the CDR3, the DNA is TGTGCCAGCAGTTACTCACTAGCGGGAATAACAGATACGCAGTATTTT.

V is TRBV6-5 and J is TRBJ1-2; D call uncertain. V lost 7 bases, J lost 0 bases, and 12 bases lay in between. CDR1 MNHEY and CDR2 SVGAGI come from the germline V gene. This CDR3 spans 14 amino acids. The CDR3 coding sequence is TGTGCCAGCACCCCCGGCGGATCTAACTATGGCTACACCTTC. Its protein is CASTPGGSNYGYTF.

CDR3 bases: TGTGCCAGCAGTATTAGGAGGGGGGATAATGAGCAGTTCTTC. Translation gives CASSIRRGDNEQFF. The gene calls are TRBV5-4 and TRBJ2-1; perhaps D is TRBD1 or TRBD2 (6 bases each). The germline CDR1 and CDR2 sequences are SGHNT and YYREEE (reference sequence). Trimming took off 5 bases at V and 7 bases at J, with 16 bases between the two ends. The CDR3 has 14 amino acids.

The chain has TRBV6-4 and TRBJ2-3, with 10 nucleotides matching TRBD2. The CDR3 extends over 17 amino acids. Germline V lookup: CDR1 MRHNA, CDR2 SNTAGT. Germline trimming cut 2 bases from V and 6 bases from J; bases unmatched to any gene: 11. CDR3 amino acids: CASSDGQAGGPWDTQYF. The CDR3 DNA reads TGTGCCAGCAGTGACGGTCAAGCGGGAGGGCCCTGGGATACGCAGTATTTT.

The gene calls are TRBV27 and TRBJ1-1, with D possibly being TRBD1 (5 bases). CDR3 length: 15 residues. V was cut by 7 bases and J by 1 base, with 16 bases left in between. The V gene's germline CDR1 is MNHEY and CDR2 SMNVEV (reference sequence). CDR3 DNA sequence: TGTGCCAGCACTAGCAGGTGGGACGGGAACACTGAAGCTTTCTTT. This codes for CASTSRWDGNTEAFF.

The chain uses TRBV21-1 and TRBJ2-2. TRBV21-1 constitutes a pseudogene. This CDR3 has 17 residues. CDR3 bases: TGTGCCAGCAGCGCAAAGGCCCCACCCGCGAACACCGGGGAGCTGTTTTTT. This sequence encodes CASSAKAPPANTGELFF.

This clone has only one observation. This sequence joins TRBV2 and TRBJ2-7, with 7 bases matching TRBD2. The CDR3 loop spans 14 amino acids. Losses at the gene ends were 7 bases for V and 6 bases for J; bases not matched to a gene: 12. Germline CDR1 SNHLY, CDR2 FYNNEI. CDR3 DNA: TGTGCCAGCACCGGGACTACTTATCGGGGCGAGCAGTACTTC. Residues: CASTGTTYRGEQYF. The variable domain in full, with the rest retrieved from reference TRBV2 and TRBJ2-7, is EPEVTQTPSHQVTQMGQEVILRCVPISNHLYFYWYRQILGQKVEFLVSFYNNEISEKSEIFDDQFSVERPDGSNFTLKIRSTKLEDSAMYFCASTGTTYRGEQYFGPGTRLTVT.

The gene calls are TRBV6-6 and TRBJ2-1, with 10 bases matching TRBD1. J gave up 5 bases and V 8 bases, and 9 bases lay outside the gene matches. There are 15 residues in the CDR3. Germline V gene lookup returns CDR1 MNHNY and CDR2 SVGAGI (reference sequence). The CDR3 bases are TGTGCCAGCCTCTTAACCGGGACAGGGGACAATGAGCAGTTCTTC. Its translation is CASLLTGTGDNEQFF.

The rearrangement uses TRBV10-3 and TRBJ2-1, with TRBD1 matching 9 bases. CDR1 is ENHRY and CDR2 is SYGVKD in the germline V gene. V was clipped by 5 bases and J by 8 bases; unmatched bases: 7. The CDR3 runs to 14 residues. The CDR3 region is CAISLPGQGYEQFF. The CDR3 nucleotides read TGTGCCATCAGTTTGCCGGGACAGGGCTATGAGCAGTTCTTC.

The chain carries TRBV5-4 and TRBJ1-6, with D hard to call. CDR1 and CDR2 (germline): SGHNT, YYREEE (reference sequence). This CDR3 has 12 residues. V was pared by 5 bases and J by 7 bases, with 7 bases between. CDR3 in amino acids: CASRATNSPLHF. In DNA form, the CDR3 reads TGTGCCAGCAGGGCCACCAATTCACCCCTCCACTTT.

This clone occurred a few times. V usage is TRBV5-1 and J usage is TRBJ2-5; D perhaps matches TRBD1 (6 bases). The V end lost 4 bases, the J end lost 5 bases, and 15 bases lay between the germline ends. CDR3 length: 14 residues. Looked up from germline, CDR1 is SGHRS and CDR2 is YFSETQ. The CDR3 coding sequence is TGCGCCAGCAGCGGACCTCAGGGGTACGAGACCCAGTACTTC. Its translation is CASSGPQGYETQYF.

This chain uses TRBV29-1 with TRBJ2-7; TRBD1 matches at 10 bases. Trimming removed 5 bases from V and 1 base from J; junction bases left unmatched: 5. CDR1 and CDR2 from the germline V gene are SQVTM and ANQGSEA. The CDR3 runs 14 residues. CDR3 sequence (DNA): TGCAGCGTTAAACGGACAGGGGGTTCCTACGAGCAGTACTTC. It specifies CSVKRTGGSYEQYF.

The gene calls are TRBV5-1 and TRBJ1-1; no clear D gene. This CDR3 is built from 11 residues. CDR1 is SGHRS, CDR2 YFSETQ, per germline. Trimming took 6 bases from V and 2 from J, leaving 5 bases between them. CDR3 residues: CASKTNTEAFF. For the CDR3, the DNA is TGCGCCAGCAAAACAAACACTGAAGCTTTCTTT.

This chain connects TRBV5-6 to TRBJ2-5; D could derive from TRBD1 or TRBD2 (6 bases each). The CDR3 has 14 residues. Per the germline V gene, CDR1 is SGHDT and CDR2 is YYEEEE. Trimming shortened V by 1 base and J by 6 bases, and 13 bases separated the two germline ends. The CDR3 reads CASSLLKGGQTQYF. The CDR3 region has the DNA TGTGCCAGCAGCTTGTTGAAGGGGGGACAGACCCAGTACTTC.

This chain connects TRBV25-1 to TRBJ2-3, with D possibly matching TRBD2 (5 bases). Trimming left V 6 bases short and J 4 bases short, with 14 bases between. The CDR3 loop spans 14 amino acids. Germline V gene data show CDR1 as MGHDK and CDR2 as SYGVNS. The CDR3 DNA follows: TGTGCCAGCAGCCCCTTAGCGACCGCAGATACGCAGTATTTT. Residues: CASSPLATADTQYF.